This is a list of T cell receptor beta chains from one sample in a study of CD4+ T cells in melanoma. Assay used: immunoSEQ multiplex PCR; TCRdb lists only in-frame clones, some missing. The sample includes over 130,000 clones, 80% to 95% of them seen just once. The origin of the receptors is a human donor with melanoma. The CDR3 runs from the conserved cysteine through the conserved F or W. A D gene is named only where the DNA matches it firmly. Clone size is stated in some rows and not others, as once, few, many or a class when expanded.

CAISEWTSTDTQYF TGTGCCATCAGTGAGTGGACTAGCACAGATACGCAGTATTTT TRBV10-3 . 14 TRBJ2-3 .
CASSFRGGGYTF TGTGCCAGTAGTTTCCGGGGAGGAGGCTACACCTTC TRBV19 . 12 TRBJ1-2 .
CASNTVNTEAFF TGTGCCAGCAATACCGTGAACACTGAAGCTTTCTTT TRBV16 . 12 TRBJ1-1 .
CASSLSDTQYF TGTGCCAGCAGCTTATCAGATACGCAGTATTTT TRBV7-9 . 11 TRBJ2-3 .
CASSLGPGGPYGYTF TGCGCCAGCAGCTTGGGGCCAGGGGGGCCCTATGGCTACACCTTC TRBV5-1 TRBD1 15 TRBJ1-2 .
CAISESYGRGDEAFF TGTGCCATCAGTGAGTCGTACGGGAGAGGGGATGAAGCTTTCTTT TRBV10-3 . 15 TRBJ1-1 .
CASSRTSGQETQYF TGTGCCAGCAGTCGAACTAGCGGCCAAGAGACCCAGTACTTC TRBV2 TRBD2 14 TRBJ2-5 .
CASSPPGVQETQYF TGTGCCAGCTCCCCACCTGGGGTCCAAGAGACCCAGTACTTC TRBV18 . 14 TRBJ2-5 .
CASSPRTANTEAFF TGTGCCAGCAGCCCCAGGACAGCAAACACTGAAGCTTTCTTT TRBV9 . 14 TRBJ1-1 few
CASSIDMRGAQQFF TGTGCCAGTAGTATAGACATGCGGGGGGCGCAGCAGTTCTTC TRBV19 TRBD2 14 TRBJ2-1 .
CASSLTLNTEAFF TGTGCCAGCAGCCTAACGTTGAACACTGAAGCTTTCTTT TRBV7-8 . 13 TRBJ1-1 .
CASNRVGNFPSGYTF TGTGCCAGCAACAGGGTCGGCAATTTCCCCTCAGGCTACACCTTC TRBV2 . 15 TRBJ1-2 .
CASSLVRGAGELFF TGTGCCAGCAGTTTGGTCAGGGGCGCCGGGGAGCTGTTTTTT TRBV6-5 . 14 TRBJ2-2 .
CASSIGAAGEAFF TGTGCCAGTAGTATAGGAGCCGCGGGTGAAGCTTTCTTT TRBV19 . 13 TRBJ1-1 .